This T cell receptor (beta chain) was documented in a study of technical replicates of blood from several donors. Sequencing was performed with immunoSEQ multiplex PCR; in TCRdb, only in-frame clones are kept and a portion is missing. The data hold some 94,000 clones, with roughly 95% observed a single time. The CDR3 is made up of 14 amino acids. Germline V gene data show CDR1 as SGHRS and CDR2 as YFSETQ. With 0 bases removed from V and 4 bases from J, the gap between germline ends came to 10 bases. The chain links TRBV5-1 to TRBJ1-1, with unresolved D. Sequencing was carried out using T cells isolated from PBMCs. The source of this sequence is a human donor in good health. CDR3 protein: CASSLGGAGTEAFF. CDR3 in DNA: TGCGCCAGCAGCTTGGGGGGAGCGGGCACTGAAGCTTTCTTT.